The rows below give T cell receptor beta chains drawn from one sample of a study of blood T cell repertoires in COVID-19. Produced via immunoSEQ multiplex PCR; TCRdb's table is partial and in-frame only. The sample has 120,000 or so clones, approximately 88% seen once. The sample was peripheral blood. The receptors here all came from a man aged 45-60 years with acute or convalescent COVID-19. The CDR3 runs from the conserved cysteine through the conserved F or W. The order of the fields is D gene, J gene, V gene, CDR3 length, clone size, CDR3 DNA, CDR3 protein. A D gene is named only where the DNA matches it firmly. Some rows mark clone size as missing; the rest say once, few, many or name a class of expanded clone.

D gene: -
J gene: TRBJ2-2
V gene: TRBV7-2
CDR3 length: 14
clone size: -
CDR3 DNA: TGTGCCAGCAGCTCCGAGGTCCCCAACGGGGAGCTGTTTTTT
CDR3 protein: CASSSEVPNGELFF

D gene: TRBD2
J gene: TRBJ2-1
V gene: TRBV5-4
CDR3 length: 18
clone size: -
CDR3 DNA: TGTGCCAGCAGCTTGGACGGGAGGTCATACAGATTCTACAATGAGCAGTTCTTC
CDR3 protein: CASSLDGRSYRFYNEQFF

D gene: TRBD2
J gene: TRBJ2-2
V gene: TRBV9
CDR3 length: 16
clone size: -
CDR3 DNA: TGTGCCAGCAGCGTCTTTGAGGGAGGGCTGAACGGGGAGCTGTTTTTT
CDR3 protein: CASSVFEGGLNGELFF

D gene: -
J gene: TRBJ1-5
V gene: TRBV6-5
CDR3 length: 14
clone size: -
CDR3 DNA: TGTGCCAGCAGCCCCAACAGTAGCAATCAGCCCCAGCATTTT
CDR3 protein: CASSPNSSNQPQHF

D gene: TRBD1
J gene: TRBJ2-3
V gene: TRBV7-6
CDR3 length: 18
clone size: -
CDR3 DNA: TGTGCCAGCAGCTTAGTACTCCCCAGCTCAGGGGGCCCAGATACGCAGTATTTT
CDR3 protein: CASSLVLPSSGGPDTQYF

D gene: -
J gene: TRBJ1-5
V gene: TRBV6-2/TRBV6-3
CDR3 length: 15
clone size: few
CDR3 DNA: TGTGCCAGCAGTTCCTGGGACTCGAGCAATCAGCCCCAGCATTTT
CDR3 protein: CASSSWDSSNQPQHF

D gene: TRBD2
J gene: TRBJ2-2
V gene: TRBV12-5
CDR3 length: 15
clone size: -
CDR3 DNA: TGTGCTAGTGGTGTATCGGCGGGGGGCGGAGGGGAGCTGTTTTTT
CDR3 protein: CASGVSAGGGGELFF

D gene: TRBD1
J gene: TRBJ2-2
V gene: TRBV24-1
CDR3 length: 14
clone size: -
CDR3 DNA: TGTGCCACCAGTGACCGGACAGGGGTCGGGGAGCTGTTTTTT
CDR3 protein: CATSDRTGVGELFF

D gene: TRBD2
J gene: TRBJ2-7
V gene: TRBV29-1
CDR3 length: 14
clone size: -
CDR3 DNA: TGCAGCGTTGAAGATACTAGCGTCTCCTACGAGCAGTACTTC
CDR3 protein: CSVEDTSVSYEQYF

D gene: -
J gene: TRBJ1-6
V gene: TRBV5-1
CDR3 length: 13
clone size: -
CDR3 DNA: TGCGCCAGCAGCTCCACAGGGAATTCACCCCTCCACTTT
CDR3 protein: CASSSTGNSPLHF

D gene: TRBD1
J gene: TRBJ2-1
V gene: TRBV5-4
CDR3 length: 15
clone size: once
CDR3 DNA: TGTGCCAGCAGCTTTCCGGGACAGGCATTAGGGGAGCAGTTCTTC
CDR3 protein: CASSFPGQALGEQFF

D gene: TRBD1
J gene: TRBJ1-5
V gene: TRBV10-3
CDR3 length: 14
clone size: -
CDR3 DNA: TGTGCCATCAGTGACTCGACAGGGTATCAGCCCCAGCATTTT
CDR3 protein: CAISDSTGYQPQHF

D gene: -
J gene: TRBJ2-5
V gene: TRBV3-1/TRBV3-2
CDR3 length: 14
clone size: once
CDR3 DNA: TGTGCCAGCAGCCATGGAGGGACCCCAAGGGCCCAGTACTTC
CDR3 protein: CASSHGGTPRAQYF

D gene: TRBD2
J gene: TRBJ2-7
V gene: TRBV6-1
CDR3 length: 15
clone size: once
CDR3 DNA: TGTGCCAGCAGTGAAGAGGGAGGGAGCTCCTACGAGCAGTACTTC
CDR3 protein: CASSEEGGSSYEQYF

D gene: -
J gene: TRBJ1-4
V gene: TRBV24-1
CDR3 length: 19
clone size: -
CDR3 DNA: TGTGCCACCAGTGATTTGATCGGGGCGGGACGAAATTCTAATGAAAAACTGTTTTTT
CDR3 protein: CATSDLIGAGRNSNEKLFF

D gene: -
J gene: TRBJ1-6
V gene: TRBV2
CDR3 length: 16
clone size: once
CDR3 DNA: TGTGCCAGCAGTGAATTTCGGGGGGCCCTTAATTCACCCCTCCACTTT
CDR3 protein: CASSEFRGALNSPLHF

D gene: -
J gene: TRBJ1-2
V gene: TRBV9
CDR3 length: 14
clone size: -
CDR3 DNA: TGTGCCAGCAGCCCCCGTCCGGGGAGCTATGGCTACACCTTC
CDR3 protein: CASSPRPGSYGYTF

D gene: TRBD1
J gene: TRBJ1-1
V gene: TRBV6-5
CDR3 length: 14
clone size: once
CDR3 DNA: TGTGCCAGCAGTTACCAGGGGGTGGGCACTGAAGCTTTCTTT
CDR3 protein: CASSYQGVGTEAFF

D gene: TRBD2
J gene: TRBJ2-5
V gene: TRBV7-2
CDR3 length: 14
clone size: -
CDR3 DNA: TGTGCCAGCAGCTCTAGCGGGAGAGGAGAGACCCAGTACTTC
CDR3 protein: CASSSSGRGETQYF

D gene: -
J gene: TRBJ2-5
V gene: TRBV7-9
CDR3 length: 12
clone size: -
CDR3 DNA: TGTGCCAGCAGCTTAGCGGCAGAGACCCAGTACTTC
CDR3 protein: CASSLAAETQYF

D gene: -
J gene: TRBJ1-1
V gene: TRBV10-3
CDR3 length: 11
clone size: -
CDR3 DNA: TGTGCCATCAGTGACAGGTCTGAAGCTTTCTTT
CDR3 protein: CAISDRSEAFF

D gene: TRBD2
J gene: TRBJ2-3
V gene: TRBV4-1
CDR3 length: 16
clone size: -
CDR3 DNA: TGCGCCAGCAGCCAAGAGCTAGCGGGATTCACAGATACGCAGTATTTT
CDR3 protein: CASSQELAGFTDTQYF

D gene: TRBD1
J gene: TRBJ1-2
V gene: TRBV19
CDR3 length: 13
clone size: -
CDR3 DNA: TGTGCCAGTAGCCTACAGGGGGCCGGTGGCTACACCTTC
CDR3 protein: CASSLQGAGGYTF

D gene: TRBD1
J gene: TRBJ2-6
V gene: TRBV5-1
CDR3 length: 16
clone size: -
CDR3 DNA: TGCGCCAGCAGTATGGGACAGGGGTCTGGGGCCAACGTCCTGACTTTC
CDR3 protein: CASSMGQGSGANVLTF

D gene: TRBD1
J gene: TRBJ1-4
V gene: TRBV28
CDR3 length: 14
clone size: -
CDR3 DNA: TGTGCCAGCAGTCTCAGGGGGCTGGGAGAAAAACTGTTTTTT
CDR3 protein: CASSLRGLGEKLFF

D gene: TRBD2
J gene: TRBJ2-2
V gene: TRBV18
CDR3 length: 18
clone size: -
CDR3 DNA: TGTGCCAGCTCACTCATCCCCACTAGCGGGAGTTGGACCGGGGAGCTGTTTTTT
CDR3 protein: CASSLIPTSGSWTGELFF

D gene: -
J gene: TRBJ2-3
V gene: TRBV23-1
CDR3 length: 15
clone size: -
CDR3 DNA: TGCGCCAGCAGTCAGTTGGGGACTAGCACAGATACGCAGTATTTT
CDR3 protein: CASSQLGTSTDTQYF

D gene: TRBD2
J gene: TRBJ2-7
V gene: TRBV5-1
CDR3 length: 15
clone size: -
CDR3 DNA: TGCGCCAGCAGCTTGGGGGGGACTAGCTCCTACGAGCAGTACTTC
CDR3 protein: CASSLGGTSSYEQYF

D gene: TRBD2
J gene: TRBJ2-1
V gene: TRBV23-1
CDR3 length: 18
clone size: few
CDR3 DNA: TGCGCCAGCAGTCAAACTACGAGTAGCGGGAGCTCCTACAATGAGCAGTTCTTC
CDR3 protein: CASSQTTSSGSSYNEQFF

D gene: -
J gene: TRBJ2-7
V gene: TRBV30
CDR3 length: 15
clone size: few
CDR3 DNA: TGTGCCTGGAGTGGGTTAAGACAGGCCACCTACGAGCAGTACTTC
CDR3 protein: CAWSGLRQATYEQYF

D gene: -
J gene: TRBJ1-3
V gene: TRBV5-6
CDR3 length: 16
clone size: -
CDR3 DNA: TGTGCCAGCAGCTTGGTAGGGCAGGGCGCCGGAAACACCATATATTTT
CDR3 protein: CASSLVGQGAGNTIYF

D gene: TRBD1
J gene: TRBJ2-5
V gene: TRBV5-1
CDR3 length: 13
clone size: -
CDR3 DNA: TGCGCCAGCAGTCGGACAGGGACAGAGACCCAGTACTTC
CDR3 protein: CASSRTGTETQYF

D gene: -
J gene: TRBJ1-5
V gene: TRBV6-6
CDR3 length: 15
clone size: -
CDR3 DNA: TGTGCCAGCAGCCCCTTGGGGACATCGAGTCAGCCCCAGCATTTT
CDR3 protein: CASSPLGTSSQPQHF

D gene: -
J gene: TRBJ2-6
V gene: TRBV5-1
CDR3 length: 18
clone size: -
CDR3 DNA: TGCGCCAGCAGCTTGGCCGTGACTACCTCCTCTGGGGCCAACGTCCTGACTTTC
CDR3 protein: CASSLAVTTSSGANVLTF

D gene: TRBD1
J gene: TRBJ2-7
V gene: TRBV6-2/TRBV6-3
CDR3 length: 16
clone size: -
CDR3 DNA: TGTGCCAGCAGTACCCGACAGGGGGCTAATCTTTACGAGCAGTACTTC
CDR3 protein: CASSTRQGANLYEQYF

D gene: -
J gene: TRBJ1-5
V gene: TRBV10-2
CDR3 length: 16
clone size: -
CDR3 DNA: TGCGCCAGCAGTGAGACGCCAATCGGGGGGGATCAGCCCCAGCATTTT
CDR3 protein: CASSETPIGGDQPQHF

D gene: TRBD2
J gene: TRBJ2-3
V gene: TRBV4-3
CDR3 length: 15
clone size: -
CDR3 DNA: TGCGCCAGCAGCCAAGATTTTAGCGGGGCAGATACGCAGTATTTT
CDR3 protein: CASSQDFSGADTQYF

D gene: -
J gene: TRBJ1-2
V gene: TRBV18
CDR3 length: 14
clone size: -
CDR3 DNA: TGTGCCAGCTCCCCTCGCGGGGGGTTTAATGGCTACACCTTC
CDR3 protein: CASSPRGGFNGYTF

D gene: TRBD2
J gene: TRBJ2-1
V gene: TRBV11-3
CDR3 length: 17
clone size: -
CDR3 DNA: TGTGCCAGCAGCTTGGGGCGAGGTAGCGGGGGTTACAATGAGCAGTTCTTC
CDR3 protein: CASSLGRGSGGYNEQFF

D gene: TRBD2
J gene: TRBJ2-2
V gene: TRBV19
CDR3 length: 16
clone size: -
CDR3 DNA: TGTGCCAGTAGTTCCAGCGGGAGGGGAATGGCCGGGGAGCTGTTTTTT
CDR3 protein: CASSSSGRGMAGELFF

D gene: -
J gene: TRBJ2-5
V gene: TRBV24-1
CDR3 length: 17
clone size: once
CDR3 DNA: TGTGCCACCAGTGACGCTTACTACCCCGGGATTCAAGAGACCCAGTACTTC
CDR3 protein: CATSDAYYPGIQETQYF

D gene: TRBD2
J gene: TRBJ2-5
V gene: TRBV11-2
CDR3 length: 18
clone size: -
CDR3 DNA: TGTGCCAGCCGCTTGGGTTGGCGGCTAGCGGGCGCTCAAGAGACCCAGTACTTC
CDR3 protein: CASRLGWRLAGAQETQYF

D gene: -
J gene: TRBJ1-1
V gene: TRBV6-5
CDR3 length: 14
clone size: once
CDR3 DNA: TGTGCCAGCAGGGATCAAGGGGTTTCGACTGAAGCTTTCTTT
CDR3 protein: CASRDQGVSTEAFF

D gene: TRBD2
J gene: TRBJ2-7
V gene: TRBV27
CDR3 length: 17
clone size: -
CDR3 DNA: TGTGCCAGCAGTGTGATCACAGGTGTGGGACTAAAGAACGAGCAGTACTTC
CDR3 protein: CASSVITGVGLKNEQYF

D gene: TRBD1
J gene: TRBJ2-7
V gene: TRBV5-4
CDR3 length: 14
clone size: -
CDR3 DNA: TGTGCCAGCAGCTTGGACAGGGGCCCCTACGAGCAGTACTTC
CDR3 protein: CASSLDRGPYEQYF

D gene: -
J gene: TRBJ1-4
V gene: TRBV19
CDR3 length: 16
clone size: -
CDR3 DNA: TGTGCCAGTAGTGCGGGTTACGAAGCAACTAATGAAAAACTGTTTTTT
CDR3 protein: CASSAGYEATNEKLFF

D gene: TRBD2
J gene: TRBJ2-1
V gene: TRBV19
CDR3 length: 19
clone size: -
CDR3 DNA: TGTGCCAGTAGTCCCCCGACTAGCGGGAGCCTTCGGGCCTACAATGAGCAGTTCTTC
CDR3 protein: CASSPPTSGSLRAYNEQFF

D gene: TRBD2
J gene: TRBJ2-1
V gene: TRBV30
CDR3 length: 16
clone size: -
CDR3 DNA: TGTGCCTGGAGTGTGAGGGAACTAGCGGACTACAATGAGCAGTTCTTC
CDR3 protein: CAWSVRELADYNEQFF

D gene: TRBD2
J gene: TRBJ2-3
V gene: TRBV11-2
CDR3 length: 15
clone size: -
CDR3 DNA: TGTGCCAGCAGCTGGACTAGCGGGAGTGCAGATACGCAGTATTTT
CDR3 protein: CASSWTSGSADTQYF

D gene: TRBD2
J gene: TRBJ2-7
V gene: TRBV3-1/TRBV3-2
CDR3 length: 18
clone size: -
CDR3 DNA: TGTGCCAGCAGCCAAGCTCATCCATGGACTAGCGGGTCCTACGAGCAGTACTTC
CDR3 protein: CASSQAHPWTSGSYEQYF